Sequencing of this TCR beta chain was carried out in a study of chronic HIV infection and antiretroviral therapy. This clonotype was seen many times. TCRdb recomputed calls from the 5' RACE reads with MiXCR, one row per CDR3 protein. There are some 38,000 distinct CDR3 sequences in the sample; roughly 8.2% occur only once, and over 2.5% lies in the top ten. With V trimmed by 2 bases and J by 2 bases, 6 bases remained unmatched. This CDR3 is 15 amino acids long. The germline V gene has CDR1 SNHLY and CDR2 FYNNEI. The chain uses TRBV2 and TRBJ2-7, with 7 bases lining up with TRBD1. The receptor was isolated from an adult who had HIV and had not received antiretroviral therapy, or was an uninfected healthy control (not recorded which). The source material was peripheral blood. The CDR3 DNA follows: TGTGCCAGCAGTGAAAGGGCCGGGACAGCCTACGAGCAGTACTTC. It translates to CASSERAGTAYEQYF.